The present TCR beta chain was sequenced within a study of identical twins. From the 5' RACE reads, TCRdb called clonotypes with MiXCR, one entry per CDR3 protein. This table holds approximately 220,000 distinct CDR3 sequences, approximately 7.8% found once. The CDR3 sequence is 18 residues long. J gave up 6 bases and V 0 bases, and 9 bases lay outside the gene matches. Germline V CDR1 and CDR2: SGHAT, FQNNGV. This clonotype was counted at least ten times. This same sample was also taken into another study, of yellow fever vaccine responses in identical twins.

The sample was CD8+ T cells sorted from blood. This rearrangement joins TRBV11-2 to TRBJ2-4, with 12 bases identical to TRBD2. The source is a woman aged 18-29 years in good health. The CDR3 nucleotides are TGTGCCAGCAGCTTAGAAGGGCTAGCGGGAGGGCTGGGAAACATTCAGTACTTC. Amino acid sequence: CASSLEGLAGGLGNIQYF.